The 9 T cell receptor beta chains below all came from one sample that was sequenced in a study of T cells in Graves' hyperthyroidism and ophthalmopathy. TCR beta CDR3 sequences were amplified from RNA transcripts. The HTBI set primed first-round TCR CDR3 RT-PCR. From the multiplex PCR reads, TCRdb called clonotypes with MiXCR, one entry per CDR3 protein. The sample has about 600,000 distinct CDR3 sequences, around 14% seen once. The sequenced sample was blood. The receptors come from a woman under 30 with Graves' ophthalmopathy.

Many counts were recorded for this clonotype. The CDR3 reads CASSRSRAYNEQFF. DNA for the CDR3: TGTGCCAGCAGTCGGTCTAGGGCCTACAATGAGCAGTTCTTC. This chain connects TRBV28 to TRBJ2-1; no reliable D call. CDR1 is MDHEN, CDR2 SYDVKM, per germline. The CDR3 runs to 14 residues. V gave up 5 bases and J gave up 2 bases, with 10 bases separating them.

The rearrangement uses TRBV20-1 and TRBJ2-1, with TRBD2 identical over 8 bases. CDR1 DFQATT and CDR2 SNEGSKA come from the germline V gene (reference sequence). V dropped 6 bases and J dropped 7; count of bases not matched to a gene: 8. The CDR3 length is 13 residues. The CDR3 region is CSAEGGRSNEQFF. For the CDR3, the DNA is TGCAGTGCCGAAGGCGGGAGGTCGAATGAGCAGTTCTTC.

J is TRBJ1-1 and V is TRBV5-8, with 12 bases identical to TRBD1. After removal of 3 bases from V and 7 bases from J, the junction contained 10 bases not matched to a gene. CDR3 length equals 16 residues. From germline, CDR1 is SGHTS and CDR2 YDEGEE. CDR3: CASSSRSGTGGYEAFF. CDR3 bases: TGTGCCAGCAGCTCCCGGTCCGGGACAGGGGGCTATGAAGCTTTCTTT.

On this clonotype itself: Since a much larger clone is just one base distant, this may be a read error. The gene calls are TRBV6-2 or TRBV6-3 and TRBJ1-5; 9 nucleotides line up with TRBD1. This CDR3 has 14 amino acids. Germline CDR1 is MNHEY and CDR2 is SVGEGT. CDR3 amino acids: CASGVDRGLQPRHF. For the CDR3, the DNA is TGTGCCAGCGGTGTGGACAGGGGACTGCAGCCCCGGCATTTT.

The chain is built from TRBV9 and TRBJ1-1; D gene unclear. The CDR3 runs to 15 residues. V was cut by 0 bases and J by 0 bases, with 9 bases left in between. Germline V gene data show CDR1 as SGDLS and CDR2 as YYNGEE. CDR3 protein: CASSVVGNMNTEAFF. In DNA form, the CDR3 reads TGTGCCAGCAGCGTAGTGGGAAACATGAACACTGAAGCTTTCTTT.

This chain joins TRBV10-3 and TRBJ2-1; tentatively, D is TRBD1 (5 bases). The CDR3 contains 16 residues. Per the germline V gene, CDR1 is ENHRY and CDR2 is SYGVKD. Trimming removed 3 bases from V and 8 bases from J, with 20 bases in between. The CDR3 protein is CAISDYSRVGRDEQFF. In DNA, the CDR3 is TGTGCCATCAGTGATTATTCCAGGGTCGGGCGAGATGAGCAGTTCTTC.

The chain is built from TRBV19 and TRBJ2-7, with 7 positions matching TRBD2. The CDR3 runs to 16 residues. V dropped 4 bases and J dropped 3; count of bases not matched to a gene: 12. The germline V gene encodes CDR1 LNHDA and CDR2 SQIVND (reference sequence). This chain's CDR3 is CASSTVRERGFYEQYF. CDR3 in DNA: TGTGCCAGTAGTACCGTCCGGGAGCGGGGTTTCTACGAGCAGTACTTC.

This clonotype has a handful of counts. This chain uses TRBV20-1 with TRBJ1-5, with a possible D match to TRBD1 (6 bases). Germline CDR1 and CDR2: DFQATT and SNEGSKA (reference sequence). V was trimmed by 3 bases and J by 0 bases, leaving 15 bases between them. The CDR3 has 16 amino acids. Here the CDR3 reads CSARGPQGPSNQPQHF. For the CDR3, the DNA is TGCAGTGCTAGGGGGCCACAGGGCCCTAGCAATCAGCCCCAGCATTTT.

As concerns this clonotype: A much larger clone lies a single base off, so this may be a read error. J is TRBJ2-5 and V is TRBV12-3 or TRBV12-4; 8 bases align to TRBD2. This CDR3 has 15 residues. CDR3 residues: CASSLGGRYQGTQYF. DNA of the CDR3: TGTGCCAGCAGTTTGGGCGGGAGGTACCAAGGGACCCAGTACTTC.